The 29 T cell receptor beta chains given below trace back to one sample, sequenced in a study of T cells in Graves' hyperthyroidism and ophthalmopathy. The TCR beta CDR3 regions underwent amplification using RNA transcripts as the source. During a first-round RT-PCR of the TCR CDR3, the HTBI primer set was used. Using its own MiXCR run on the multiplex PCR reads, TCRdb lists one record per CDR3 protein. The sample lists about 360,000 distinct CDR3 sequences; approximately 15% were seen once. The sequencing input was blood. All receptors come from a man younger than 45 with Graves' hyperthyroidism that later progressed to Graves' ophthalmopathy.

This clonotype occurred many times. The V call is TRBV12-3 or TRBV12-4, the J call TRBJ1-1; D might be TRBD1 (5 bases). Trimming cost V 6 bases and J 0 bases, with 17 bases left between them. The CDR3 is 16 amino acids. The CDR3 here is CASSPGTQGLNTEAFF. The CDR3 nucleotides read TGTGCCAGCAGCCCAGGGACTCAAGGGTTGAACACTGAAGCTTTCTTT.

The V and J genes are TRBV30 and TRBJ1-3; 8 bases are shared with TRBD1. This CDR3 is built from 15 residues. Germline V gives CDR1 GTSNPN, CDR2 SVGIG (reference sequence). J gave up 3 bases and V 4 bases, and 8 bases lay outside the gene matches. The DNA of the CDR3 is TGTGCCTGGAAAACCCCAGGGGGCTATGGAAACACCATATATTTT. Translated, it gives CAWKTPGGYGNTIYF.

This clonotype was counted many times. The chain carries TRBV25-1 and TRBJ2-5; 15 bases map to TRBD2. Per the germline V gene, CDR1 is MGHDK and CDR2 is SYGVNS. The CDR3 totals 17 residues. Losses at the gene ends were 3 bases for V and 0 bases for J; bases not matched to a gene: 2. In DNA form, the CDR3 reads TGTGCCAGCAGTGAGAGGACTAGCGGGGGGGACCAAGAGACCCAGTACTTC. It translates to CASSERTSGGDQETQYF.

The chain has TRBV4-3 and TRBJ2-7; no clear D. CDR3 length: 16 amino acids. V was cut by 4 bases and J by 6 bases, with 22 bases left in between. CDR1 LGHNA and CDR2 YSLEER come from the germline V gene. The CDR3 sequence is CASSLNPGSVSSEQYF. DNA of the CDR3: TGCGCCAGCAGCCTCAACCCCGGGTCAGTCTCCAGCGAGCAGTACTTC.

This clonotype has just a few counts. This chain links TRBV30 with TRBJ1-3; 7 bases agree with TRBD1. This CDR3 is built from 15 residues. J lost 8 bases, V lost 0 bases, and 10 bases had no gene match. The germline CDR1 and CDR2 sequences are GTSNPN and SVGIG (reference sequence). The CDR3 nucleotides are TGTGCCTGGAGTGTACTCCCCGACAGGGCCCACACCATATATTTT. This translates into CAWSVLPDRAHTIYF.

This clonotype was detected many times. This chain uses TRBV12-3 or TRBV12-4 with TRBJ1-4, with TRBD1 matching 8 bases. This CDR3 region has 15 residues. The trim removed 6 bases at V and 8 bases at J, leaving 11 bases unmatched. CDR3 residues: CASSPRTGPGEKLFF. DNA for the CDR3: TGTGCCAGCAGCCCCCGGACAGGGCCGGGAGAAAAACTGTTTTTT.

This clonotype was found many times. This CDR3 is CASSYHRGGDEQFF. Here the CDR3 DNA reads TGTGCCAGCAGTTACCACAGGGGAGGGGATGAGCAGTTCTTC. The chain is built from TRBV6-2 or TRBV6-3 and TRBJ2-1, with D possibly called TRBD1 or TRBD2 (7 bases each). The germline V and J ends were trimmed by 2 bases and 8 bases, with 13 bases remaining between them. CDR1 is MNHEY and CDR2 is SVGEGT in the germline V gene. The CDR3 extends over 14 amino acids.

This clonotype has a count of ten or more. In DNA form, the CDR3 reads TGTGCCAGCAGCTTAACACGAGCCACAGATACGCAGTATTTT. This sequence encodes CASSLTRATDTQYF. The V gene is TRBV11-1, the J gene TRBJ2-3; D ambiguous. V lost 2 bases and J lost 2, with 8 bases in between. There are 14 residues in the CDR3. Germline-derived CDR1 and CDR2 are SGHAT and FQDESV (reference sequence).

This clonotype was observed many times. This chain connects TRBV28 to TRBJ1-2; D might be TRBD1 (6 bases). Germline V CDR1 and CDR2: MDHEN, SYDVKM. The ends were cut back, 6 bases at V and 7 bases at J, with 24 bases in the middle. The CDR3 spans 16 residues. CDR3 sequence (DNA): TGTGCCAGCAGCCCCATCGGGGGCAAGGGGGTTGGTGGCTACACCTTC. It specifies CASSPIGGKGVGGYTF.

This chain links TRBV15 with TRBJ1-6; D is unclear. This CDR3 contains 14 residues. Between the trimmed V and J ends, which lost 5 bases and 9 bases, there was a span of 14 bases. Germline V gene sequence: CDR1 LNHNV, CDR2 YYDKDF (reference sequence). CDR3 sequence (DNA): TGTGCCACCAGCTTACGTCGAGGTCCTTCACCCCTCCACTTT. It codes for CATSLRRGPSPLHF.

This clonotype occurred many times. The chain has TRBV20-1 and TRBJ2-3; D may be TRBD2 (6 bases). CDR3 length: 14 residues. Germline lookup yields CDR1 DFQATT and CDR2 SNEGSKA (reference sequence). V was clipped by 0 bases and J by 6 bases, with 13 bases between them. CDR3 in DNA: TGCAGTGCTAGAGATCGTGGGGGGAGGGATACGCAGTATTTT. This translates into CSARDRGGRDTQYF.

This clonotype was detected only a few times. With a much larger clone just one base away, this may be a read error. J is TRBJ1-2 and V is TRBV12-3 or TRBV12-4; 8 nucleotides match TRBD1. This CDR3 is 16 amino acids long. This CDR3 is CAGSTHTAQGESGYTF. The DNA of the CDR3 is TGTGCCGGCAGTACACATACAGCACAGGGGGAAAGTGGCTACACCTTC.

The chain has TRBV9 and TRBJ2-3; 9 positions match TRBD1. The CDR3 sequence is 15 residues long. Germline V CDR1 and CDR2: SGDLS, YYNGEE. V gave up 3 bases and J gave up 2 bases; unmatched junction bases: 4. CDR3 in DNA: TGTGCCAGCAGCGAGGGACAGGGAGACACAGATACGCAGTATTTT. Translated, it gives CASSEGQGDTDTQYF.

This clonotype occurred many times. The chain recombines TRBV11-1 with TRBJ2-2; TRBD2 is a possible D gene (6 bases). Germline CDR1 reads SGHAT; CDR2 reads FQDESV (reference sequence). Trimming left V 4 bases short and J 1 base short, with 7 bases between. This CDR3 is 14 amino acids long. This CDR3 is CASSWDLNTGELFF. The CDR3 nucleotides are TGTGCCAGCAGCTGGGACTTGAACACCGGGGAGCTGTTTTTT.

A few counts support this clonotype. A clone one base away is much larger, so this may be a read error. This sequence joins TRBV2 and TRBJ2-1; 9 bases are shared with TRBD2. This CDR3 has 14 amino acids. Germline assignment: CDR1 SNHLY and CDR2 FYNNEI. CDR3 loop: CAGSRGGAGNEQFF. DNA for the CDR3: TGTGCCGGCAGCCGCGGGGGGGCGGGGAATGAGCAGTTCTTC.

This clonotype was counted ten times or more. V is TRBV12-3 or TRBV12-4 and J is TRBJ1-5, with unresolved D. V lost 3 bases to trimming and J lost 7 bases, with 10 bases between them. The CDR3 totals 13 residues. The CDR3 DNA follows: TGTGCCAGCAGTTTTGGGGAGGACCAGCCCCAGCATTTT. It is translated as CASSFGEDQPQHF.

The table lists this clonotype with a few counts. The chain has TRBV13 and TRBJ1-1; weak D call: TRBD1 (5 bases). The length of the CDR3 is 16 residues. V was clipped by 2 bases and J by 4 bases, with 17 bases between them. The V gene's germline CDR1 is PRHDT and CDR2 FYEKMQ (reference sequence). The CDR3 loop reads CASSLRVLGGGTEAFF. The CDR3 DNA is TGTGCCAGCAGCTTAAGGGTCTTGGGTGGGGGCACTGAAGCTTTCTTT. The full variable domain, in which reference TRBV13 and TRBJ1-1 provide the parts outside the CDR3, is AAGVIQSPRHLIKEKRETATLKCYPIPRHDTVYWYQQGPGQDPQFLISFYEKMQSDKGSIPDRFSAQQFSDYHSELNMSSLELGDSALYFCASSLRVLGGGTEAFFGQGTRLTVV.

This clonotype was counted between two and nine times. The V call is TRBV10-1, the J call TRBJ1-2; a weak D match, TRBD1 (5 bases). This CDR3 contains 15 residues. Germline CDR1 WNHNN, CDR2 SYGVQD (reference sequence). Trimming removed 3 bases from V and 4 bases from J, with 15 bases in between. The CDR3 DNA sequence: TGCGCCAGCAGTGACTCCCGGGACGGCCTCTATGGCTACACCTTC. It codes for CASSDSRDGLYGYTF.

As regards this clonotype: Just one base apart from a much larger clone, this may be a read error. The chain carries TRBV12-3 or TRBV12-4 and TRBJ2-1, with TRBD2 matching 7 bases. The CDR3 consists of 15 residues. The CDR3 DNA reads TGTGTCAGCAGTTTAGTGGGGGGGGGATACAATGAGCAGTTCTTC. Translation gives CVSSLVGGGYNEQFF.

This clonotype has a count of ten or more. The gene calls are TRBV28 and TRBJ1-1; tentative D call: TRBD1 (6 bases). The CDR3 is made up of 14 amino acids. V lost 3 bases and J 4 bases, leaving 12 bases between the germline ends. Germline-derived CDR1 and CDR2 are MDHEN and SYDVKM. The CDR3 DNA follows: TGTGCCAGCAGTTTTTCGGGGGGGGCCACTGAAGCTTTCTTT. Residues: CASSFSGGATEAFF.

This clonotype was observed a few times. J is TRBJ1-1 and V is TRBV10-1; TRBD1 might be the D (6 bases). CDR3 length equals 14 residues. CDR1 WNHNN and CDR2 SYGVQD come from the germline V gene (reference sequence). V was pared by 5 bases and J by 12 bases, with 22 bases between. The CDR3 coding sequence is TGCGCCAGCAGTCCAGGAAGAGGCGCAGGGGTATCTTTCTTT. Encoded protein: CASSPGRGAGVSFF.

This clonotype was counted only a few times. The CDR3 DNA reads as TGCGCCAGCAGCCAAGTAGGGGTTAGAGGGACCCAGTACTTC. Its translation is CASSQVGVRGTQYF. The chain joins TRBV4-1 to TRBJ2-5, with TRBD1 as a possible D gene (5 bases). The germline V gene encodes CDR1 MGHRA and CDR2 YSYEKL. V gave up 1 base and J gave up 7 bases, with 13 bases separating them. The CDR3 length is 14 residues.

This chain joins TRBV20-1 and TRBJ1-5; D is perhaps TRBD1 (6 bases). V lost 3 bases and J lost 3, with 9 bases in between. Germline V gene sequence: CDR1 DFQATT, CDR2 SNEGSKA (reference sequence). The CDR3 covers 13 residues. CDR3 nucleotides: TGCAGTGCTAGCGGACAGCACAATCAGCCCCAGCATTTT. Translated, it gives CSASGQHNQPQHF.

Regarding this clonotype: A much larger clone sits a single nucleotide away, making a read error possible. This chain uses TRBV5-1 with TRBJ2-1; D not resolved. Germline V lookup: CDR1 SGHRS, CDR2 YFSETQ. This CDR3 contains 13 residues. The CDR3 bases are TGTGCCAGCAGCCTCGTCCACCTCTATGAGCACTTCTTC. It codes for CASSLVHLYEHFF.

The rearrangement uses TRBV4-1 and TRBJ2-7; 8 nucleotides match TRBD1. CDR1 MGHRA and CDR2 YSYEKL come from the germline V gene. The length of the CDR3 is 15 residues. J gave up 3 bases and V 4 bases, and 8 bases lay outside the gene matches. The CDR3 DNA follows: TGCGCCAGCAGCCCTAGGACAGGGAACGTCTACGAGCAGTACTTC. This gives the protein CASSPRTGNVYEQYF.

The rearrangement uses TRBV4-2 and TRBJ2-3, with 7 positions matching TRBD1. The length of the CDR3 is 18 residues. With V trimmed by 0 bases and J by 2 bases, 11 bases remained unmatched. Per the germline V gene, CDR1 is LGHNA and CDR2 is YNFKEQ. The CDR3 loop reads CASSQDLRAGGFTDTQYF. In DNA, the CDR3 is TGTGCCAGCAGCCAAGACCTAAGGGCAGGGGGTTTCACAGATACGCAGTATTTT.

The V and J genes are TRBV13 and TRBJ1-4, with D uncertain. The CDR3 loop spans 13 amino acids. Per the germline V gene, CDR1 is PRHDT and CDR2 is FYEKMQ (reference sequence). Trimming shortened V by 5 bases and J by 8 bases, and 12 bases separated the two germline ends. The CDR3 DNA sequence: TGTGCCAGCAGCCCCCCGGAGGGAGAAAAACTGTTTTTT. This gives the protein CASSPPEGEKLFF.

The chain uses TRBV10-3 and TRBJ2-7; 8 nucleotides align to TRBD1. Germline V gives CDR1 ENHRY, CDR2 SYGVKD. The trim removed 3 bases at V and 1 base at J, leaving 8 bases unmatched. The CDR3 runs to 16 residues. CDR3: CAISEPDRGTSYEQYF. CDR3 DNA: TGTGCCATCAGTGAACCCGACAGGGGAACATCCTACGAGCAGTACTTC.

At least ten counts were recorded for this clonotype. The V gene is TRBV7-3, the J gene TRBJ1-6, with D possibly TRBD1 on 6 matching bases. This CDR3 has 14 residues. Germline CDR1 SGHTA, CDR2 FQGTGA. V was clipped by 2 bases and J by 7 bases, with 9 bases between them. Here the CDR3 reads CASSLAGGNSPLHF. The CDR3 DNA is TGTGCCAGCAGCTTAGCGGGGGGCAATTCACCCCTCCACTTT.